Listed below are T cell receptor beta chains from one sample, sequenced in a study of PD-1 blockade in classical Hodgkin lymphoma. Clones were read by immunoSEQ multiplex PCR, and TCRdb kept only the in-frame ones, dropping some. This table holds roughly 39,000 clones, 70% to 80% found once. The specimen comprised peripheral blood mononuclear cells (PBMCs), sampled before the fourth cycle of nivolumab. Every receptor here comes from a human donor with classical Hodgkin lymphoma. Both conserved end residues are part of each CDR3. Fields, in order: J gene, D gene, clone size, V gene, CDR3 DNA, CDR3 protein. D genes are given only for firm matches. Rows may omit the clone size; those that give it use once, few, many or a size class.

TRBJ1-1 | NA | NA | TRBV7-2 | TGTGCCAGCAGCTGGGGAACAGGGAGGTATGAAGCTTTCTTT | CASSWGTGRYEAFF
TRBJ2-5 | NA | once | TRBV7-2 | TGTGCCAGCAGACCCTCAGCGGGCCTCGGGGAGACCCAGTACTTC | CASRPSAGLGETQYF
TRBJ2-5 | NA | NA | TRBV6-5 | TGTGCCAGCAGTTACGGGATCCAAGAGACCCAGTACTTC | CASSYGIQETQYF
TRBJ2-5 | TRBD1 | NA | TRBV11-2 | TGTGCCAGCAGCCCGGGACAGGGGCAAGAGACCCAGTACTTC | CASSPGQGQETQYF
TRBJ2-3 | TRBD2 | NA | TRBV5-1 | TGCGCCAGCAGCAGACTAGCGGGGGGACTCACAGATACGCAGTATTTT | CASSRLAGGLTDTQYF
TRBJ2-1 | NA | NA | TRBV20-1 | TGCAGTGCCGTCTGGAATGAGCAGTTCTTC | CSAVWNEQFF
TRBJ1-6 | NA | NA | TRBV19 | TGTGCCAGTAGTATAGACGCCTTAAACTCACCCCTCCACTTT | CASSIDALNSPLHF
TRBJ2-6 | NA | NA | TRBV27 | TGTGCCAGCAGTTTTGGCAGGTCCTCTGGGGCCAACGTCCTGACTTTC | CASSFGRSSGANVLTF
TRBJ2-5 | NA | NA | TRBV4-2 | TGTGCCAGCAGCCAAGATTTCAGGACTAAACAAGAGACCCAGTACTTC | CASSQDFRTKQETQYF
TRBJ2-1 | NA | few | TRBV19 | TGTGCCAGTAGTGCACAGTACAATGAGCAGTTCTTC | CASSAQYNEQFF
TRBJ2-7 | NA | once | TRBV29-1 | TGCAGCGTTGAATCGACAGGTACGAGGCAGTACTTC | CSVESTGTRQYF
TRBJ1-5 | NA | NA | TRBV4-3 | TGCGCCAGCAGCCAAGATCGGGGGCGGAGGGGTCAGCCCCAGCATTTT | CASSQDRGRRGQPQHF
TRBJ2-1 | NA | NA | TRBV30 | TGTGCCTGGAGTAAAGGGACCATCACAGGGTATGAGCAGTTCTTC | CAWSKGTITGYEQFF
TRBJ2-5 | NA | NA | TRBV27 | TGTGCCAGCAGTTTATGGAACTATGGGGTAGAGACCCAGTACTTC | CASSLWNYGVETQYF
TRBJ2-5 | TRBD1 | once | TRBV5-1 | TGCGCCAGCAGCCTACAGACAGGGGAAGAGACCCAGTACTTC | CASSLQTGEETQYF
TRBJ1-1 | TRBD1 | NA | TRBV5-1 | TGCGCCAGCAGCTTAGCAGGGGGCGTCACTGAAGCTTTCTTT | CASSLAGGVTEAFF
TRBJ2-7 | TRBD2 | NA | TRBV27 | TGTGCCAGCAGTTTAGCTAGCGGCGTCGAGCAGTACTTC | CASSLASGVEQYF
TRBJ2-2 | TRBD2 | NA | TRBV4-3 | TGCGCCAGCAGCCAAGCCCAGCGGGGAGGGCACACCGGGGAGCTGTTTTTT | CASSQAQRGGHTGELFF
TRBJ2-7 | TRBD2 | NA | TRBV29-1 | TGCAGCGTTGAAGCGGCGGGGGGATTCTACGAGCAGTACTTC | CSVEAAGGFYEQYF
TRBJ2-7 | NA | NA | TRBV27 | TGTGCCAGCAGTTCTACAGGAGAGCAGTACTTC | CASSSTGEQYF
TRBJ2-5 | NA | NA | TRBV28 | TGTGCCAGCAGTCCAGGGTATTCAGAGACCCAGTACTTC | CASSPGYSETQYF
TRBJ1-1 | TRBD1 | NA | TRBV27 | TGTGCCAGCAGTTTAGGGACAGGGGGGACTGAAGCTTTCTTT | CASSLGTGGTEAFF
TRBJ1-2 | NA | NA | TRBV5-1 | TGCGCCAGCAGCTTATCTCGTGAAGCTTTCTATGGCTACACCTTC | CASSLSREAFYGYTF
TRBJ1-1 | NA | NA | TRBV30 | TGTGCCTGGAGCTTCCTCCGGACTGGGGACACTGAAGCTTTCTTT | CAWSFLRTGDTEAFF
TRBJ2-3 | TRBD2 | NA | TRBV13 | TGTGCCAGCAGCTTATCTCCCCCCCTAGCGGGGGTCAGCACAGATACGCAGTATTTT | CASSLSPPLAGVSTDTQYF
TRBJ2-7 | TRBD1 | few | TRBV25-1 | TGTGCCAGCAGTGAACACAGGGGGGACGCCTACGAGCAGTACTTC | CASSEHRGDAYEQYF
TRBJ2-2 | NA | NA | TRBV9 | TGTGCCAGCAGCGTCCGTAACACCGGGGAGCTGTTTTTT | CASSVRNTGELFF